This is a list of T cell receptor beta chains from one sample in a study of blood T cell repertoires in COVID-19. TCRdb's table, derived via immunoSEQ multiplex PCR, lists solely in-frame clones and lacks some. The table includes fewer than 300,000 clones, 87% detected once. The source material was peripheral blood. The source is a woman aged 40 to 50 who had recovered from COVID-19. The CDR3 runs from the conserved cysteine through the conserved F or W. Fields, in order: D gene, clone size, J gene, CDR3 length, V gene, CDR3 DNA, CDR3 protein. The D gene is left open where the match is weak. Clone size is stated in some rows and not others, as once, few, many or a class when expanded.

D: TRBD1
size: .
J: TRBJ2-3
length: 15
V: TRBV3-1/TRBV3-2
DNA: TGTGCCAGCAGCCAGAGGACAGGGGCGGGAGATACGCAGTATTTT
CDR3: CASSQRTGAGDTQYF

D: .
size: .
J: TRBJ2-2
length: 13
V: TRBV6-5
DNA: TGTGCCAGCAGTCCCCCAGGGACCGGGGAGCTGTTTTTT
CDR3: CASSPPGTGELFF

D: TRBD1
size: .
J: TRBJ2-3
length: 16
V: TRBV5-1
DNA: TGCGCCAGCAGCCCCCTGGTGACAGGGGAAGGAGATACGCAGTATTTT
CDR3: CASSPLVTGEGDTQYF

D: .
size: .
J: TRBJ2-3
length: 17
V: TRBV12-5
DNA: TGTGCTAGTGGTTTGGTAGGTGGAGGGCATATCACAGATACGCAGTATTTT
CDR3: CASGLVGGGHITDTQYF

D: .
size: .
J: TRBJ2-1
length: 16
V: TRBV9
DNA: TGTGCCAGCAGCGGGGGATTAGGGGGACTATACAATGAGCAGTTCTTC
CDR3: CASSGGLGGLYNEQFF

D: .
size: .
J: TRBJ1-1
length: 15
V: TRBV6-5
DNA: TGTGCCAGCAGAGGGGGTGAGGGGAGGAACACTGAAGCTTTCTTT
CDR3: CASRGGEGRNTEAFF

D: .
size: .
J: TRBJ2-1
length: 16
V: TRBV4-3
DNA: TGCGCCAGCAGCCAAGACCTTTCCAGGACCTACAATGAGCAGTTCTTC
CDR3: CASSQDLSRTYNEQFF

D: .
size: .
J: TRBJ2-7
length: 16
V: TRBV6-1
DNA: TGTGCCAGCAGTGAAGGTGGATGGAGACAGAGCTACGAGCAGTACTTC
CDR3: CASSEGGWRQSYEQYF

D: TRBD1
size: .
J: TRBJ1-1
length: 16
V: TRBV6-5
DNA: TGTGCCAGCAGTTTACGGACAGGGGCGGGGAACACTGAAGCTTTCTTT
CDR3: CASSLRTGAGNTEAFF

D: TRBD1
size: .
J: TRBJ2-3
length: 14
V: TRBV11-3
DNA: TGTGCCAGCAGCTTGGACAGGTTAACAGATACGCAGTATTTT
CDR3: CASSLDRLTDTQYF

D: TRBD1
size: .
J: TRBJ2-5
length: 18
V: TRBV5-3
DNA: TGTGCCAGAAGCTTCGACAGGGGGCTATCCTCATCCCAAGAGACCCAGTACTTC
CDR3: CARSFDRGLSSSQETQYF

D: .
size: once
J: TRBJ2-3
length: 17
V: TRBV4-3
DNA: TGCGCCAGCAGCCCCGGCGCCGCTAGCCAGAGCACAGATACGCAGTATTTT
CDR3: CASSPGAASQSTDTQYF

D: .
size: .
J: TRBJ2-5
length: 15
V: TRBV16
DNA: TGTGCCAGCAGCCAATGGGGGGGGCGCGGAGAGACCCAGTACTTC
CDR3: CASSQWGGRGETQYF

D: TRBD1
size: .
J: TRBJ1-1
length: 15
V: TRBV9
DNA: TGTGCCAGCAGCGCACGCGACAGGGAGGACACTGAAGCTTTCTTT
CDR3: CASSARDREDTEAFF

D: TRBD1
size: few
J: TRBJ2-2
length: 17
V: TRBV24-1
DNA: TGTGCCACCAGTGACCCTGGGACAGCTGGCGCGACCGGGGAGCTGTTTTTT
CDR3: CATSDPGTAGATGELFF

D: TRBD1
size: .
J: TRBJ1-3
length: 21
V: TRBV10-3
DNA: TGTGCCATCAGTGAGCCGACTCCGGGACAGGGGACGGCGAGCTCTGGAAACACCATATATTTT
CDR3: CAISEPTPGQGTASSGNTIYF

D: .
size: .
J: TRBJ1-1
length: 15
V: TRBV5-8
DNA: TGTGCCAGCAGCCCGGGGTTTTTTATGAACACTGAAGCTTTCTTT
CDR3: CASSPGFFMNTEAFF

D: .
size: once
J: TRBJ1-2
length: 13
V: TRBV14
DNA: TGTGCCAGCAGCCAGGGACTAAACTATGGCTACACCTTC
CDR3: CASSQGLNYGYTF

D: TRBD1
size: .
J: TRBJ2-3
length: 14
V: TRBV30
DNA: TGTGCCTGGAGTGCGACAGGGGCACCAGATACGCAGTATTTT
CDR3: CAWSATGAPDTQYF

D: .
size: .
J: TRBJ2-5
length: 14
V: TRBV14
DNA: TGTGCCAGCAGCCAAGAGGGCTACTGGGAGACCCAGTACTTC
CDR3: CASSQEGYWETQYF

D: .
size: once
J: TRBJ2-7
length: 15
V: TRBV7-2
DNA: TGTGCCAGCAGCTTAGATCGGGGGTCCTTCTACGAGCAGTACTTC
CDR3: CASSLDRGSFYEQYF

D: TRBD2
size: .
J: TRBJ2-5
length: 17
V: TRBV11-2
DNA: TGTGCCAGCAGCTTAGGGGCAGGACTAGCGGGCAAAGAGACCCAGTACTTC
CDR3: CASSLGAGLAGKETQYF

D: .
size: .
J: TRBJ2-1
length: 13
V: TRBV29-1
DNA: .
CDR3: CSVEVGAGTREFF

D: TRBD1
size: .
J: TRBJ2-6
length: 18
V: TRBV18
DNA: TGTGCCAGCTCACCACTGACAGGGGGCTTCTCCGGGGCCAACGTCCTGACTTTC
CDR3: CASSPLTGGFSGANVLTF

D: TRBD1
size: .
J: TRBJ1-6
length: 15
V: TRBV7-9
DNA: TGTGCCAGCAGGCTAACCGGGACAGATAATTCACCCCTCCACTTT
CDR3: CASRLTGTDNSPLHF

D: .
size: .
J: TRBJ1-1
length: 14
V: TRBV5-4
DNA: TGTGCCAGCAGCTTGGCCGGAAGCGCCACTGAAGCTTTCTTT
CDR3: CASSLAGSATEAFF

D: .
size: .
J: TRBJ2-7
length: 12
V: TRBV27
DNA: TGTGCCAGCAGTTTAATAGGGGGCGAGCAGTACTTC
CDR3: CASSLIGGEQYF

D: TRBD1
size: .
J: TRBJ1-2
length: 16
V: TRBV24-1
DNA: TGTGCCACCAGTGACCCTGGGGCAGGGGGAAGCGATGGCTACACCTTC
CDR3: CATSDPGAGGSDGYTF

D: TRBD1
size: .
J: TRBJ1-1
length: 16
V: TRBV5-5
DNA: TGTGCCAGCAGCCAGACCCCAGACAGGGCAAACACTGAAGCTTTCTTT
CDR3: CASSQTPDRANTEAFF

D: TRBD1
size: few
J: TRBJ1-6
length: 15
V: TRBV19
DNA: TGTGCCAGTAGTATCCCGGACAGGGATAATTCACCCCTCCACTTT
CDR3: CASSIPDRDNSPLHF

D: TRBD2
size: .
J: TRBJ2-5
length: 13
V: TRBV18
DNA: TGTGCCAGCTCACCAACTAGCGGAGAGACCCAGTACTTC
CDR3: CASSPTSGETQYF

D: TRBD1
size: .
J: TRBJ2-5
length: 15
V: TRBV10-3
DNA: TGTGCCATCAGACCGGGACAGGGACTCCAAGAGACCCAGTACTTC
CDR3: CAIRPGQGLQETQYF

D: .
size: .
J: TRBJ1-6
length: 17
V: TRBV5-4
DNA: TGTGCCAGCAGCGCGGACGGAGTCCTTATGCGGGATTCACCCCTCCACTTT
CDR3: CASSADGVLMRDSPLHF

D: .
size: .
J: TRBJ1-3
length: 16
V: TRBV19
DNA: TGTGCCAGTAGTATACTGACTAAGGGCTCTGGAAACACCATATATTTT
CDR3: CASSILTKGSGNTIYF

D: .
size: .
J: TRBJ1-1
length: 13
V: TRBV10-1
DNA: TGCGCCAGCAGTTCAGGGGCGAACACTGAAGCTTTCTTT
CDR3: CASSSGANTEAFF

D: .
size: .
J: TRBJ2-5
length: 13
V: TRBV10-1
DNA: TGCGCCAGCAGTGAGCCTATGAGCGGGACCCAGTACTTC
CDR3: CASSEPMSGTQYF

D: TRBD2
size: .
J: TRBJ2-5
length: 15
V: TRBV18
DNA: TGTGCCAGCTCACCTTCCAGCGGGGGAGGAGAGACCCAGTACTTC
CDR3: CASSPSSGGGETQYF

D: .
size: .
J: TRBJ2-7
length: 13
V: TRBV6-5
DNA: TGTGCCAGCAGGGAGATGCTTGCCTACGAGCAGTACTTC
CDR3: CASREMLAYEQYF

D: .
size: .
J: TRBJ1-2
length: 15
V: TRBV7-8
DNA: TGTGCCAGCAGCTCACGGACAGATACGAACTATGGCTACACCTTC
CDR3: CASSSRTDTNYGYTF

D: .
size: .
J: TRBJ1-6
length: 16
V: TRBV18
DNA: TGTGCCAGCTCACTGGGAACAGGCGGAAATAATTCACCCCTCCACTTT
CDR3: CASSLGTGGNNSPLHF